These 13 T cell receptor beta chains were all obtained from the same sample, sequenced in a study of T cell changes during pregnancy in multiple sclerosis. Libraries were prepared by immunoSEQ multiplex PCR; TCRdb keeps only in-frame clonotypes and omits some of them. The repertoire has tens of thousands of clones, about 90% of them found once; the top ten carry 4.5%. The sample in question was CD8+ T cells from peripheral blood mononuclear cells, obtained after pregnancy. The origin of the receptors is a female donor with multiple sclerosis, enrolled in a pregnancy study.

The V gene is TRBV10-3, the J gene TRBJ2-1; D might be TRBD2 (5 bases). Germline CDR1 and CDR2: ENHRY and SYGVKD. This CDR3 has 14 residues. V was shortened by 8 bases and J by 6 bases, with 17 bases between the two germline ends. DNA for the CDR3: TGTGCCATCGGTCTGGAGGTACAGTTCAATGAGCAGTTCTTC. This encodes CAIGLEVQFNEQFF.

The chain employs TRBV6-1 and TRBJ2-3; 9 positions agree with TRBD2. V shed 6 bases and J 2 bases; nucleotides not matched to a gene: 3. The CDR3 has 14 residues. CDR1 MNHNS and CDR2 SASEGT come from the germline V gene. The CDR3 DNA is TGTGCCAGCAGGCTAGCGGGACTCACAGATACGCAGTATTTT. Amino acid sequence: CASRLAGLTDTQYF.

V gene TRBV7-8 combines with J gene TRBJ2-3, with 13 nucleotides matching TRBD2. The CDR3 runs 17 residues. CDR1 and CDR2 (germline): SGHVS, FQNEAQ. V lost 4 bases to trimming and J lost 4 bases; unmatched junction nucleotides: 8. CDR3 amino acids: CASSYPLAGGPADTQYF. The CDR3 DNA is TGTGCCAGCAGCTATCCACTAGCGGGGGGGCCCGCAGATACGCAGTATTTT.

The V call is TRBV4-1, the J call TRBJ2-7; the D gene is possibly TRBD1 (6 bases). Germline V gene lookup returns CDR1 MGHRA and CDR2 YSYEKL. V shed 3 bases and J shed 1 base, with 16 bases lying between them. The CDR3 is 16 residues long. CDR3 in DNA: TGCGCCAGCAGCCAGGTAACAGGGAGTAGTTCCTACGAGCAGTACTTC. It is translated as CASSQVTGSSSYEQYF.

The V and J genes are TRBV5-6 and TRBJ2-1; 13 bases match TRBD2. Trimming took 3 bases from V and 7 from J; bases not matched to a gene: 4. CDR3 length: 15 residues. Per the germline V gene, CDR1 is SGHDT and CDR2 is YYEEEE. CDR3 DNA sequence: TGTGCCAGCAGCTACGGACTAGCGGGGGTAAATGAGCAGTTCTTC. Translated: CASSYGLAGVNEQFF.

The chain couples TRBV7-9 to TRBJ1-2; D not certain. Trimming took 3 bases from V and 4 from J, leaving 15 bases between them. CDR1 is SEHNR, CDR2 FQNEAQ, per germline (reference sequence). This CDR3 is 15 amino acids long. The CDR3 DNA follows: TGTGCCAGCAGCTTCAAGGAGGAAAGAATCTATGGCTACACCTTC. Amino acid sequence: CASSFKEERIYGYTF.

Only one count was recorded for this clone. The V gene is TRBV27, the J gene TRBJ2-3; D is perhaps TRBD2 (5 bases). Trimming took off 5 bases at V and 8 bases at J, with 11 bases between the two ends. This CDR3 region has 12 residues. Per the germline V gene, CDR1 is MNHEY and CDR2 is SMNVEV (reference sequence). CDR3 loop: CASSTPAGTQYF. The CDR3 DNA follows: TGTGCCAGCAGTACGCCGGCGGGTACGCAGTATTTT.

V gene TRBV19 combines with J gene TRBJ2-7; no reliable D call. This CDR3 has 11 amino acids. CDR1 is LNHDA and CDR2 is SQIVND in the germline V gene (reference sequence). V was cut by 5 bases and J by 0 bases, with 2 bases left in between. CDR3 sequence reads: CASSYSYEQYF. Written as DNA, the CDR3 is TGTGCCAGTAGTTACTCCTACGAGCAGTACTTC.

The chain couples TRBV5-6 to TRBJ2-5; D uncertain. Trimming shortened V by 5 bases and J by 6 bases, and 11 bases separated the two germline ends. The CDR3 is 12 residues long. Germline CDR1 SGHDT, CDR2 YYEEEE. The CDR3 loop is CASSEQLQTQYF. The CDR3 DNA follows: TGTGCCAGCAGTGAACAGTTACAGACCCAGTACTTC.

This clone turned up a few times. The chain recombines TRBV19 with TRBJ1-5, with TRBD1 as a possible D gene (6 bases). This CDR3 comprises 13 residues. Trimming took 7 bases from V and 7 from J, leaving 14 bases between them. Germline CDR1 LNHDA, CDR2 SQIVND (reference sequence). CDR3 bases: TGTGCCAGTAATCTAGGGGGTCTGCAGCCCCAGCATTTT. The encoded protein is CASNLGGLQPQHF.

The V call is TRBV11-3, the J call TRBJ2-1, with D hard to call. The CDR3 has 15 amino acids. Trimming removed 4 bases from V and 6 bases from J, with 16 bases in between. Germline assignment: CDR1 SGHNT and CDR2 YENEEA. CDR3 sequence: CASSSSPNSVNEQFF. CDR3 in DNA: TGTGCCAGCAGCTCCTCCCCGAATTCGGTCAATGAGCAGTTCTTC.

The V gene is TRBV6-6, the J gene TRBJ2-5; perhaps TRBD2 as D (7 bases). Germline lookup yields CDR1 MNHNY and CDR2 SVGAGI (reference sequence). The CDR3 runs to 14 residues. Trimming cost V 7 bases and J 4 bases, with 16 bases left between them. CDR3 residues: CASTWGGAGETQYF. The CDR3 bases are TGTGCCAGCACCTGGGGGGGCGCAGGAGAGACCCAGTACTTC.

V usage is TRBV9 and J usage is TRBJ2-2; 12 nucleotides match TRBD2. Germline CDR1 and CDR2: SGDLS and YYNGEE. The CDR3 has 17 amino acids. J gave up 4 bases and V 2 bases, and 6 bases lay outside the gene matches. The CDR3 region has the DNA TGTGCCAGCAGCGTTAGGGCTAGCGGGGGGGCCACCGGGGAGCTGTTTTTT. This translates into CASSVRASGGATGELFF.